This is a list of T cell receptor beta chains from one sample in a study of blood T cells in healthy people across ages. Each CDR3 protein gets one entry after TCRdb re-called the 5' RACE reads with MiXCR. The sample comprises roughly 1.9 million distinct CDR3 sequences, approximately 39% of which are singletons, and about 21% rests with the top ten. Source material: blood. These receptors were taken from a human donor in good health. Each CDR3 is given without its conserved first and last residue. Expanded clones get a size class; other rows say once, few or many, or leave the size out.

ASSRDPGDTGELF TRBJ2-2 TRBV7-9 13 -
ASSQDIWTPNTEAF TRBJ1-1 TRBV4-3 14 few
STGQGAGYT TRBJ1-2 TRBV29-1 9 -
SVDGTDSGANVLT TRBJ2-6 TRBV29-1 13 many
ASSVRESDTQY TRBJ2-3 TRBV25-1 11 once
ASSYSIGGYEQY TRBJ2-7 TRBV6-2/TRBV6-3 12 few
SANKIQGYEQY - TRBV20-1 11 few
ATSREGVREQPYEQY TRBJ2-7 TRBV15 15 few
SAPTDSSYEQY TRBJ2-7 TRBV20-1 11 -
ASSVQAGTAFSGANVLT TRBJ2-6 TRBV9 17 few
SARDPGPNSPLH TRBJ1-6 TRBV20-1 12 -
ASSHYLGSKNTEAF TRBJ1-1 TRBV6-6 14 -
ASSLLGAKTDTQY TRBJ2-3 TRBV7-2 13 -
ASSLEGGQGFYEQY TRBJ2-7 TRBV5-1 14 -
ASRSSGPYEQY TRBJ2-7 TRBV12-3/TRBV12-4 11 -
SVVFSSQGTDTQY TRBJ2-3 TRBV29-1 13 -
ASRTSVETQY TRBJ2-5 TRBV6-2/TRBV6-3 10 -
ASSQAAGGVNEKLF TRBJ1-4 TRBV4-3 14 -
SASSRVGSSYNEQF TRBJ2-1 TRBV20-1 14 -
ASSLFGPNSPLH TRBJ1-6 TRBV7-9 12 -
SASGLMNTEAF TRBJ1-1 TRBV20-1 11 few
SATDSGNSYEQY TRBJ2-7 TRBV20-1 12 few
ASSGHEDRGGDEQF TRBJ2-1 TRBV2 14 -
SARTPFGTDTQY TRBJ2-3 TRBV20-1 12 many
ANPSSGANVLT TRBJ2-6 TRBV7-9 11 few
ASSRGGGVTYEQY TRBJ2-7 TRBV7-2 13 -
ASSLIGSANEKLF TRBJ1-4 TRBV7-6 13 few
ASSLSRQVDTQY TRBJ2-3 TRBV28 12 -
ATGHRVYEQY TRBJ2-7 TRBV15 10 -
ASAPRGGDYEQY TRBJ2-7 TRBV6-2/TRBV6-3 12 -
ASSSTGEVDTEAF TRBJ1-1 TRBV28 13 -
ASSLTYLAGDTDTQY TRBJ2-3 TRBV11-2 15 -
AISAGTGDDEQF TRBJ2-1 TRBV10-3 12 -
ASRRDSNRPQH TRBJ1-5 TRBV6-6 11 -
SAMRQDFYGYT TRBJ1-2 TRBV20-1 11 -
ASSLRQGPNYGYT TRBJ1-2 TRBV5-1 13 -
AISEDPSGGARETQY TRBJ2-5 TRBV10-3 15 few
ASSLGVVGTPITDTQY TRBJ2-3 TRBV7-8 16 -
ASSPGGVGAYEQY TRBJ2-7 TRBV18 13 few
ASREEGAHSPLH TRBJ1-6 TRBV6-1 12 few
ASSSRGGKADTQY TRBJ2-3 TRBV11-2 13 -
ASSLWEQGSEQY TRBJ2-7 TRBV18 12 few
SVVSNTYNEQF TRBJ2-1 TRBV29-1 11 few
ASSALDQPQH TRBJ1-5 TRBV12-3/TRBV12-4 10 few
ASSFPQGSLADTQY TRBJ2-3 TRBV28 14 few
ASSPLGSNTEAF TRBJ1-1 TRBV7-9 12 few
ASSYRTPKETQY - TRBV6-5 12 few
ASSLGGLAGDDEQF TRBJ2-1 TRBV5-1 14 few
ASRKLGQTANYGYT TRBJ1-2 TRBV13 14 -
SARQAAGNEQY TRBJ2-7 TRBV20-1 11 -
ATSDLWDGYT TRBJ1-2 TRBV24-1 10 many